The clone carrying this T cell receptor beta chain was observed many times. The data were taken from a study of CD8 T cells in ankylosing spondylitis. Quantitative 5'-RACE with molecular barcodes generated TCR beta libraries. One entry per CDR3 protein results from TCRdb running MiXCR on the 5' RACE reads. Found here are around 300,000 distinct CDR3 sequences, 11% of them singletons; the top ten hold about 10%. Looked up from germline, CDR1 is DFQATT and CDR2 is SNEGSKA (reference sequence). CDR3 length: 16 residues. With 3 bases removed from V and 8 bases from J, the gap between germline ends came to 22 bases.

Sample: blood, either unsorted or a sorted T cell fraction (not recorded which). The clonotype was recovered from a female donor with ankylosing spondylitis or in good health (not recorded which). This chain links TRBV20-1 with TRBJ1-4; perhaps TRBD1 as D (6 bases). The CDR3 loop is CSASSPRTAGSEKLFF. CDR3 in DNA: TGCAGTGCTAGCTCTCCTCGGACAGCGGGAAGCGAAAAACTGTTTTTT.